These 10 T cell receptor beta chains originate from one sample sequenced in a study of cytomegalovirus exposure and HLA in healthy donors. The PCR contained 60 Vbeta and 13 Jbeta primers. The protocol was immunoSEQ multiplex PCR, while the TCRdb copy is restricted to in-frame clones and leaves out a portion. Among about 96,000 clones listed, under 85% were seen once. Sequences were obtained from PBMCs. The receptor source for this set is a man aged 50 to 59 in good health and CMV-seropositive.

CDR3 residues: CASSQAVSDGYTF. For the CDR3, the DNA is TGTGCCAGCAGCCAAGCTGTCAGCGATGGCTACACCTTC. The chain has TRBV14 and TRBJ1-2, with D hard to call. Germline values: CDR1 SGHDN, CDR2 FVKESK. V was pared by 1 base and J by 6 bases, with 9 bases between. CDR3 length: 13 amino acids. The whole variable domain, filled in from reference TRBV14 and TRBJ1-2, reads EAGVTQFPSHSVIEKGQTVTLRCDPISGHDNLYWYRRVMGKEIKFLLHFVKESKQDESGMPNNRFLAERTGGTYSTLKVQPAELEDSGVYFCASSQAVSDGYTFGSGTRLTVV.

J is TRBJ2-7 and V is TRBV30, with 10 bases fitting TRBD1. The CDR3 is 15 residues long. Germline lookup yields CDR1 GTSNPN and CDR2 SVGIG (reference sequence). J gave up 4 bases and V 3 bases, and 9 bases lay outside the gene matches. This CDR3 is CAWREGTGEWYEQYF. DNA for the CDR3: TGTGCCTGGAGGGAGGGGACAGGGGAATGGTACGAGCAGTACTTC.

The chain's CDR3 is CASSLDRGSDEQFF. Written as DNA, the CDR3 is TGTGCCAGCAGCTTGGACAGGGGGTCCGATGAGCAGTTCTTC. The chain employs TRBV7-2 and TRBJ2-1; 10 positions match TRBD1. Germline CDR1 SGHTA, CDR2 FQGNSA. V was pared by 3 bases and J by 8 bases, with 4 bases of the junction left unmatched. The CDR3 covers 14 residues.

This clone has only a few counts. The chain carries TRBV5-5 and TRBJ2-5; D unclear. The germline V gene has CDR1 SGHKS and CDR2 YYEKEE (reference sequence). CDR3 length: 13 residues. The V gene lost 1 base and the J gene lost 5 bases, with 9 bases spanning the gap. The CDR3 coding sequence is TGTGCCAGCAGCTTGTTTACCGGGGAGACCCAGTACTTC. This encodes CASSLFTGETQYF.

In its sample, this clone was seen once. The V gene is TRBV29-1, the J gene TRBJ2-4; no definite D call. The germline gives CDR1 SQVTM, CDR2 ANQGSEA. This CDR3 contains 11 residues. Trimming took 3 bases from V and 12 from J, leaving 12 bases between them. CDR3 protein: CSVDKFQDQYF. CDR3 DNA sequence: TGCAGCGTTGATAAGTTTCAGGATCAGTACTTC.

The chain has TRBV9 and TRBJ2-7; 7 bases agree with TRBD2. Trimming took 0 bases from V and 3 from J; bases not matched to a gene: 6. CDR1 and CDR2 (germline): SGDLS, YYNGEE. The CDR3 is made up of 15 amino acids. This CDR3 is CASSVDPSGFYEQYF. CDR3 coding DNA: TGTGCCAGCAGCGTAGATCCTAGCGGATTCTACGAGCAGTACTTC.

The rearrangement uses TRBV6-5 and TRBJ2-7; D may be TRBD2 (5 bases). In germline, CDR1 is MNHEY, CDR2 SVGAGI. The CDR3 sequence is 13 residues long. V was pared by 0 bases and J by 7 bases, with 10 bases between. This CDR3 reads CASSYSMGGEQYF. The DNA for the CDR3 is TGTGCCAGCAGTTACTCGATGGGCGGGGAGCAGTACTTC.

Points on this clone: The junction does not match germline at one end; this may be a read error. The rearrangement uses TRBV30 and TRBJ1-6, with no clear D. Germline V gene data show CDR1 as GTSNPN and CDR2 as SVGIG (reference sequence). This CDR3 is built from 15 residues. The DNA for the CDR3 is TGTGCCTGGAGTATCGGGAGCTCCTATAATTCACCCCTCCCCTTT. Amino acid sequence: CAWSIGSSYNSPLPF.

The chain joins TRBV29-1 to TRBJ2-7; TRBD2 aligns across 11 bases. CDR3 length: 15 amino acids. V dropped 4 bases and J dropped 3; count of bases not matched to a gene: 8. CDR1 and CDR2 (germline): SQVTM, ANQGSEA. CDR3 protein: CSVGGRTSGRYEQYF. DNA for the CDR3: TGCAGCGTTGGGGGCCGGACTAGCGGGCGCTACGAGCAGTACTTC.

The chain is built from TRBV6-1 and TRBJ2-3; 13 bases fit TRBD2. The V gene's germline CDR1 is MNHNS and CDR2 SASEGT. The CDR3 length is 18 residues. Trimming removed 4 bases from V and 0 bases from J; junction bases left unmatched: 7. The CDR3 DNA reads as TGTGCCAGCAGTGGACGGGGACTAGCGGGGCCCAGCACAGATACGCAGTATTTT. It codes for CASSGRGLAGPSTDTQYF.